This entry concerns a single TCR beta chain. Which antigen it targets is not known. No much larger clone exists at a distance of one base, and base qualities are not known. Patients with melanoma were used as donors. Reading the germline V gene (reference sequence) gives CDR1 MNHEY and CDR2 SMNVEV. The junction shows trimming of 5 bases on V and 5 bases on J, and the gene matches do not reach 7 bases of it. Reading from cysteine to phenylalanine, the CDR3 counts 14 amino acids. Just the 42-base CDR3 DNA is kept, in frame starting at base 1. This entry is derived from a study of CD4+ T cells in melanoma (dated by TCRdb to 2021 to 2024). With regard to the full study: Neoantigen-specific CD4+ T cells in human melanoma were investigated in the study.

Study-wide conclusions, independent of this receptor: The report described a correlation between neoantigen-specific CD4+ T cells and the function of CD8+ T cells, macrophages and B cells. Neoantigen-specific CD4+ T cells in melanoma were reported to show diverse differentiation states.

To prepare the library, the immunoSEQ multiplex PCR assay was applied. As stored in TCRdb, this immuneACCESS dataset retains in-frame rearrangements with V and J assigned. A fraction of the clones does not appear; measured against another copy, unresolved V genes explain less than half of the discrepancy, and the remainder lacks a known reason. A total of fewer than 15,000 clones appear in this sample, roughly 80% of them only once. The ten largest clones capture approximately 15% of the sample. The sample consisted of cells from a culture (not recorded whether cultured in vitro). The receptor was isolated from a human donor with melanoma. The V and J segments used are TRBV27 and TRBJ2-7; 9 middle bases align to TRBD1. The bases read TGTGCCAGCAGTAGAGGGACAGGGACGCACGAGCAGTACTTC. It is translated as CASSRGTGTHEQYF.